This T cell receptor (beta chain) originates from a study of OX40 agonist ivuxolimab in advanced cancers. Study background: An anti-OX40 (CD134) antibody with agonistic activity, ivuxolimab, was administered to patients. Six ivuxolimab dose levels, 0.01 to 10 mg/kg, were given intravenously every 2 weeks.

Trimming left V 6 bases short and J 2 bases short, with 12 bases between. CDR1 and CDR2 from the germline V gene are SQVTM and ANQGSEA. The CDR3 runs 13 residues. Points from the study as a whole: CD8+ T cells (on average) carried more expanded clones than CD4+ T cells.

Measured with immunoSEQ multiplex PCR; TCRdb has only the in-frame clones, and not every one. The sample lists tens of thousands of clones, more than 90% occurring once. This clone was seen just once. Its specificity is unknown. This clonotype originated in an adult with an advanced solid tumor such as melanoma, head and neck, liver or kidney cancer. The chain uses TRBV29-1 and TRBJ2-3; D perhaps matches TRBD1 (6 bases). Specimen: CD4+ or CD8+ T cells sorted from blood, collected in a trial of the OX40 agonist ivuxolimab. CDR3 DNA sequence: TGCAGCGTGACCCTGGGACACACAGATACGCAGTATTTT. Its protein is CSVTLGHTDTQYF.